This T cell receptor (beta chain) was retrieved from a study of ipilimumab plus nivolumab after autologous stem cell transplantation. Germline lookup yields CDR1 SEHNR and CDR2 FQNEAQ (reference sequence). The CDR3 totals 14 residues. After removal of 4 bases from V and 6 bases from J, the junction contained 8 bases not matched to a gene. This table comes from immunoSEQ multiplex PCR, and its TCRdb copy is limited to in-frame clones, with some not included. The sample has around 16,000 clones, over 75% seen once; the top ten hold approximately 20%. The sample holds a few counts of this clone. The chain recombines TRBV7-9 with TRBJ1-2; 7 nucleotides align to TRBD1. The sequence was obtained from a male donor with diffuse large B-cell lymphoma. This sample comprised PBMCs, obtained in a trial of ipilimumab plus nivolumab as post-transplant consolidation. The CDR3 spells CASSSSTGLHGYTF. CDR3 in DNA: TGTGCCAGCAGCTCGTCGACAGGGTTACATGGCTACACCTTC.